The clone carrying this T cell receptor beta chain was seen more than once but under ten times. Its matching antigen is unknown. The CDR3 spans 16 residues. Germline values: CDR1 MNHEY, CDR2 SVGEGT. The data were taken from a study of blood T cells in healthy people across ages. Study-wide context: Template switching captured about one barcoded beta molecule per two T cells. General study points: The CMV status of each donor remained undetermined, and this could have confounded shifts in expanded clonotypes.

Then a second PCR, running roughly 6 to 11 cycles, was carried out with a sample-barcoded 5' primer and a J-beta primer mix. Each cDNA was tagged by a template-switch adaptor containing 12 random nucleotides. TCRdb reprocessed the 5' RACE reads via MiXCR and lists one record per CDR3 protein. The data show approximately 290,000 distinct CDR3 sequences, less than 30% seen once. The chain links TRBV6-2 or TRBV6-3 to TRBJ2-5; 7 bases align to TRBD1. The J call is doubtful: the DNA matches TRBJ2-7 better. Sequencing was done on a sample of blood. The receptor comes from a woman aged 70 to 79 in good health. Here the CDR3 DNA reads TGTGCCAGCACCGAAAAACAGGGGTCGATCTCCTACGAGCAGTACTTC. As protein: CASTEKQGSISYEQYF.